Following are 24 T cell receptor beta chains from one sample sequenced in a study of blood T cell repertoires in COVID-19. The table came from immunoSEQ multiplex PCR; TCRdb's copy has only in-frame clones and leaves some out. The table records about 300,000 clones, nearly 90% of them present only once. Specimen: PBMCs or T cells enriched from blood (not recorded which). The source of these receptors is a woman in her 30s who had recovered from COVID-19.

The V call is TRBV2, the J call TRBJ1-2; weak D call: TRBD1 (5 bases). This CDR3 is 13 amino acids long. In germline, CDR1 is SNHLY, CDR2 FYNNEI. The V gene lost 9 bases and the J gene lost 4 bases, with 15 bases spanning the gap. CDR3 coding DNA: TGTGCCAGTGCCCCGTGGGGCAGCTATGGCTACACCTTC. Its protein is CASAPWGSYGYTF.

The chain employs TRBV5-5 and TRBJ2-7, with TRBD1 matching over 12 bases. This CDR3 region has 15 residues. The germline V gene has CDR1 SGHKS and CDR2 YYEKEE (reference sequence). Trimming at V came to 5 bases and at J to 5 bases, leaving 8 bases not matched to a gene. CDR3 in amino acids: CASRAMGQGADEQYF. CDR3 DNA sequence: TGTGCCAGCAGGGCCATGGGACAGGGGGCGGACGAGCAGTACTTC.

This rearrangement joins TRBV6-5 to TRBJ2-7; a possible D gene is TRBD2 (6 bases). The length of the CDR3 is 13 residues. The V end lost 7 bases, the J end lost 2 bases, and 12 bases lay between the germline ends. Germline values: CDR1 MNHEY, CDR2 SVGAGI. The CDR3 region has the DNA TGTGCCAGCAAGGGGACTGCTACCTACGAGCAGTACTTC. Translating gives CASKGTATYEQYF.

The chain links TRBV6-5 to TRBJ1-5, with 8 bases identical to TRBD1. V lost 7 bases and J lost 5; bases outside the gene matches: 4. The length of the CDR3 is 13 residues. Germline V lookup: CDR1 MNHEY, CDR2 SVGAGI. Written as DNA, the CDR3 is TGTGCCAGCACGGCAGGGGGCCATCAGCCCCAGCATTTT. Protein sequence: CASTAGGHQPQHF.

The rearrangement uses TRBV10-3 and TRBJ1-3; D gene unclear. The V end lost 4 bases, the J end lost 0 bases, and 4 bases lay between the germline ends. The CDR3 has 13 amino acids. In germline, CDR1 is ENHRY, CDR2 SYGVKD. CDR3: CAISGSSGNTIYF. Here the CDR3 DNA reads TGTGCCATCAGTGGGAGCTCTGGAAACACCATATATTTT.

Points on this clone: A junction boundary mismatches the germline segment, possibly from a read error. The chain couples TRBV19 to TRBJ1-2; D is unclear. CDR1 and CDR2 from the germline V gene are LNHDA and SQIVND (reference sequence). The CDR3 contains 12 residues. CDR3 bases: TGTGCTAGTAGGCGGGAGAGCTATGGCTACACCTTC. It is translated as CASRRESYGYTF.

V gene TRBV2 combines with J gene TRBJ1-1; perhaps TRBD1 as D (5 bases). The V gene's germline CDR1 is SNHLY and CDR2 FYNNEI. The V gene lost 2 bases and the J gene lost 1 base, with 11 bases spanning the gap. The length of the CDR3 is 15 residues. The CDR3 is CASSERGATNTEAFF. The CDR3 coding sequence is TGTGCCAGCAGTGAACGTGGGGCGACGAACACTGAAGCTTTCTTT.

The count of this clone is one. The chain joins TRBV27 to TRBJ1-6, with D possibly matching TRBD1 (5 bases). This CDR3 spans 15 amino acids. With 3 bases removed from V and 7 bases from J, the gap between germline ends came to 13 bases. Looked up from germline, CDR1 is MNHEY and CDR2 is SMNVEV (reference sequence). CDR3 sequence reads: CASSFTGTGNSPLHF. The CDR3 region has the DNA TGTGCCAGCAGTTTCACAGGAACGGGCAATTCACCCCTCCACTTT.

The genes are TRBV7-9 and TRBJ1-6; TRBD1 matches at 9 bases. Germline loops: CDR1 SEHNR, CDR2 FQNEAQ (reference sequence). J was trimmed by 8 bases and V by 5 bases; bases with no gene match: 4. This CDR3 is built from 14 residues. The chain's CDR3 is CASSRDRVHSPLHF. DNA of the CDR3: TGTGCCAGCAGCCGGGACAGGGTGCATTCACCCCTCCACTTT.

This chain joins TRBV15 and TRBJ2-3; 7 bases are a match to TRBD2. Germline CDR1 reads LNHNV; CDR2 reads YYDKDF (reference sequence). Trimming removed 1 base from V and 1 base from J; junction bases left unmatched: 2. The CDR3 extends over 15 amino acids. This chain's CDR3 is CATSRAGGGTDTQYF. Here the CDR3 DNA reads TGTGCCACCAGCAGAGCGGGAGGTGGCACAGATACGCAGTATTTT.

CDR3 bases: TGTGCCAGCAGCGCCTCCAGGGCTGGGGCCAACGTCCTGACTTTC. The encoded protein is CASSASRAGANVLTF. The chain uses TRBV9 and TRBJ2-6, with a weak D call TRBD1 (5 bases). V was clipped by 3 bases and J by 2 bases, with 9 bases between them. CDR3 size: 15 residues. The germline V gene encodes CDR1 SGDLS and CDR2 YYNGEE.

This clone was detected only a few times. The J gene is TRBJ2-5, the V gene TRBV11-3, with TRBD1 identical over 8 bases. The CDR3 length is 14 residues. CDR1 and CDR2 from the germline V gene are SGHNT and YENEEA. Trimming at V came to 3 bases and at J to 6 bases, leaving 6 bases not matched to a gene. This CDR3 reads CASSFGQGEKTQYF. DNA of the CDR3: TGTGCCAGCAGCTTTGGACAGGGTGAGAAGACCCAGTACTTC. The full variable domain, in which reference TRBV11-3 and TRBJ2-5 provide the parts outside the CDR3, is EAGVVQSPRYKIIEKKQPVAFWCNPISGHNTLYWYLQNLGQGPELLIRYENEEAVDDSQLPKDRFSAERLKGVDSTLKIQPAELGDSAVYLCASSFGQGEKTQYFGPGTRLLVL.

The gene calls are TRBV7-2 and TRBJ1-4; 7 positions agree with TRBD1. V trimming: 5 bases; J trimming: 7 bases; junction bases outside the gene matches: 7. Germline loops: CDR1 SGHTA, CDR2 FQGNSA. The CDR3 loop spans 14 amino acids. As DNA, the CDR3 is TGTGCCAGCAGCACAAGGGGACAGTTTGAAAAACTGTTTTTT. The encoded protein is CASSTRGQFEKLFF.

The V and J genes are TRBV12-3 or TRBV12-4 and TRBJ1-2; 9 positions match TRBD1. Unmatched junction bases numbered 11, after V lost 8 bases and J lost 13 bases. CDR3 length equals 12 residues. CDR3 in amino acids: CASRLGTGLGTF. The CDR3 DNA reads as TGTGCCAGCCGCCTCGGGACAGGGTTGGGCACCTTC.

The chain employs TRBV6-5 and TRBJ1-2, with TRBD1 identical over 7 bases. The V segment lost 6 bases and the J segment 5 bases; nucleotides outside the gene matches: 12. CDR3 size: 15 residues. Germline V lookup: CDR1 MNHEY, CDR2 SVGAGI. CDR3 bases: TGTGCCAGCAGGCCTAACAGGGGCCACTTTTATGGCTACACCTTC. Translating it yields CASRPNRGHFYGYTF.

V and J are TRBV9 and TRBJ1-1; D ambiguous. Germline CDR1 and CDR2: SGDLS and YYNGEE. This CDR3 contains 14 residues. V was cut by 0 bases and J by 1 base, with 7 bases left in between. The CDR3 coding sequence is TGTGCCAGCAGCGTAGCGTCAGAGAACACTGAAGCTTTCTTT. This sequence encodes CASSVASENTEAFF. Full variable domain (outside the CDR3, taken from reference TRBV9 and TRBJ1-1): DSGVTQTPKHLITATGQRVTLRCSPRSGDLSVYWYQQSLDQGLQFLIQYYNGEERAKGNILERFSAQQFPDLHSELNLSSLELGDSALYFCASSVASENTEAFFGQGTRLTVV.

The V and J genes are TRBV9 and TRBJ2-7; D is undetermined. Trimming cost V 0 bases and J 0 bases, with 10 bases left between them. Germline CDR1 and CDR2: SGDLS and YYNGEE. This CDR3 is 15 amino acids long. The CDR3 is CASSVGAGLSYEQYF. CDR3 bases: TGTGCCAGCAGCGTAGGGGCAGGCCTCTCCTACGAGCAGTACTTC.

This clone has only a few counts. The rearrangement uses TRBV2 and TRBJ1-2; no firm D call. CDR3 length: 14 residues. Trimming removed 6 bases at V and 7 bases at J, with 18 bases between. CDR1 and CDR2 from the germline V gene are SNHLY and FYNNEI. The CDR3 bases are TGTGCCAGCAGCGTCCTCCCGCGGGTAGGTGGCTACACCTTC. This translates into CASSVLPRVGGYTF.

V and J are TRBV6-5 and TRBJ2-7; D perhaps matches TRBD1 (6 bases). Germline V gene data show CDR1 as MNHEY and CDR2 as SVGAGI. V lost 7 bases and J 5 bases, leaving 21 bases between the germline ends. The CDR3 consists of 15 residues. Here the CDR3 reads CASNPERQAGHEQYF. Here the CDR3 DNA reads TGTGCCAGCAACCCAGAGCGACAGGCGGGCCACGAGCAGTACTTC.

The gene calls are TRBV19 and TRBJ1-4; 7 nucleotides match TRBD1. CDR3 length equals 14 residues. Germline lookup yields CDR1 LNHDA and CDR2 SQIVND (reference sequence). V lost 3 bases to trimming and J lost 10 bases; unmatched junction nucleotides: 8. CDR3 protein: CASSIQGGWGKLFF. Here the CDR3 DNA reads TGTGCCAGTAGTATTCAGGGGGGCTGGGGAAAACTGTTTTTT.

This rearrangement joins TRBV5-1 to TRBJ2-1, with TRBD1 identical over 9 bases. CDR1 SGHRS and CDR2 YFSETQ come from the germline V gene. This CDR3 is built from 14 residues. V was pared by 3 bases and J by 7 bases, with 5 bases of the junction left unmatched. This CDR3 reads CASSWGQGPNEQFF. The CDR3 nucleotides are TGCGCCAGCAGCTGGGGACAGGGTCCGAATGAGCAGTTCTTC.

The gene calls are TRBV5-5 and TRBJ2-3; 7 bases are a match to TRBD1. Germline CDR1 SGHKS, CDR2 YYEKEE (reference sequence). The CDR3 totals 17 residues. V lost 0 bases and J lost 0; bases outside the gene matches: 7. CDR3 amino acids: CASSLEGQTFSTDTQYF. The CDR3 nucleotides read TGTGCCAGCAGCTTGGAGGGACAGACTTTTAGCACAGATACGCAGTATTTT.

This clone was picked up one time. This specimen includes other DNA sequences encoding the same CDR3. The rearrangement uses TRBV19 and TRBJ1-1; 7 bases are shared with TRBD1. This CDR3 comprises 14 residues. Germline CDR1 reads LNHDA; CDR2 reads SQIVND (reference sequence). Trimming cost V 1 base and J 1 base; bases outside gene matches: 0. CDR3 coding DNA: TGTGCCAGTAGTATAGGGACAGGGAACACTGAAGCTTTCTTT. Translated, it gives CASSIGTGNTEAFF.

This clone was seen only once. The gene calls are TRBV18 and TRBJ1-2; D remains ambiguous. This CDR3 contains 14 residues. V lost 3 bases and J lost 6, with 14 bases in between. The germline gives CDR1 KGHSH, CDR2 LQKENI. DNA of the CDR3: TGTGCCAGCTCACCTCTCGGTCAGGTCGATGGCTACACCTTC. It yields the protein CASSPLGQVDGYTF.